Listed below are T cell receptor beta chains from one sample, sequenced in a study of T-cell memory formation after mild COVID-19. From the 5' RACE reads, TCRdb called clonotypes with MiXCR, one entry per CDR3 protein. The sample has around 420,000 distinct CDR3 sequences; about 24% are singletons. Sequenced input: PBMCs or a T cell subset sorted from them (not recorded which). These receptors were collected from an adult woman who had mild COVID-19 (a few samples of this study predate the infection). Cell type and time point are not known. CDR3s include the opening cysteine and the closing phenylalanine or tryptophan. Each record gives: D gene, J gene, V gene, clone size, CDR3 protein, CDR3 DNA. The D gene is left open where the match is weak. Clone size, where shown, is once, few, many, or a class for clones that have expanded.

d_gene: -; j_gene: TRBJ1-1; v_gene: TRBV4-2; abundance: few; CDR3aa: CASSQAEGRKTEAFF; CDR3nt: TGTGCCAGCAGCCAAGCCGAGGGCAGGAAAACTGAAGCTTTCTTT
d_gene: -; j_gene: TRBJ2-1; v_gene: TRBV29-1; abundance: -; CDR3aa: CSVAFNEQFF; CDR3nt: TGCAGCGTTGCCTTCAATGAGCAGTTCTTC
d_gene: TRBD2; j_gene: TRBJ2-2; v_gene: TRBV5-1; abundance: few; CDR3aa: CASSLTAGDLTGELFF; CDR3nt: TGCGCCAGCAGCTTGACAGCGGGAGATCTCACCGGGGAGCTGTTTTTT
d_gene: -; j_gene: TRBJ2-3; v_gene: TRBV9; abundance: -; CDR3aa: CASSPRGTSRHTDTQYF; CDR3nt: TGTGCCAGCAGCCCCAGAGGGACCTCAAGGCACACAGATACGCAGTATTTT
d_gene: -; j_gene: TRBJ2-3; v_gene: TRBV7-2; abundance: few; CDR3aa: CASTGGPSTDTQYF; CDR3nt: TGTGCCAGCACGGGGGGCCCTAGCACAGATACGCAGTATTTT
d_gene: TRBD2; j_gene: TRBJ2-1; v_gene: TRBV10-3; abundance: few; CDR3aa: CAISDSGRAGNEQFF; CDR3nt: TGTGCCATCAGTGACAGCGGGAGGGCCGGGAATGAGCAGTTCTTC
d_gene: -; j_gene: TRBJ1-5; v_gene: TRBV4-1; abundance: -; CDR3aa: CASSQSDRNQPQHF; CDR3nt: TGCGCCAGCAGCCAGTCAGATCGCAATCAGCCCCAGCATTTT
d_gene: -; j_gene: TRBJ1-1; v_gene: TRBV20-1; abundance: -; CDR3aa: CSARTTEAFF; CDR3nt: TGCAGTGCTAGGACCACTGAAGCTTTCTTT
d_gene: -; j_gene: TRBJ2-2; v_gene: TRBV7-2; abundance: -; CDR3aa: CASSSSSGSAGELFF; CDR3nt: TGTGCCAGCAGCTCGTCGAGCGGGTCGGCCGGGGAGCTGTTTTTT
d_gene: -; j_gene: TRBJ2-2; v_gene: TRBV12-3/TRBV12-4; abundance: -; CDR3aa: CASSLAYGDSSRAGELFF; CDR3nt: TGTGCCAGCAGTTTAGCTTACGGGGATTCCTCCCGCGCCGGGGAGCTGTTTTTT
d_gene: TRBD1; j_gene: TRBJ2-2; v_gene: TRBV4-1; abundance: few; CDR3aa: CASSQGPYGTANTGELFF; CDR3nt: TGCGCCAGCAGCCAAGGTCCTTACGGGACAGCGAACACCGGGGAGCTGTTTTTT
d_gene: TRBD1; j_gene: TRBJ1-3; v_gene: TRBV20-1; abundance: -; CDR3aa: CSADTGGAGNTIYF; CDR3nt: TGCAGTGCGGATACAGGGGGGGCAGGAAACACCATATATTTT
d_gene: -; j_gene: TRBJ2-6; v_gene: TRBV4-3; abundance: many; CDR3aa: CASSHQMGSGANVLTF; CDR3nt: TGCGCCAGCAGCCATCAAATGGGTTCTGGGGCCAACGTCCTGACTTTC
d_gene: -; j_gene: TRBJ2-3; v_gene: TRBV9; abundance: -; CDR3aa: CASSPQEADTQYF; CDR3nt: TGTGCCAGCAGCCCCCAAGAGGCAGATACGCAGTATTTT
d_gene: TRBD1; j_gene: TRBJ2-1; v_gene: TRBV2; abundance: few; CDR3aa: CASRETGDGNEQFF; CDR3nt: TGTGCCAGCAGGGAGACAGGGGATGGGAATGAGCAGTTCTTC
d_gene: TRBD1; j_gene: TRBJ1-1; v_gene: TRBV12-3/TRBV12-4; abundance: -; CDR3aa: CASSKDRAEAFF; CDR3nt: TGTGCCAGCAGTAAAGACAGGGCCGAAGCTTTCTTT
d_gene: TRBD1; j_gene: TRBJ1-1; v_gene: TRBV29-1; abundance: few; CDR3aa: CSAGRFFPGDSNTEAFF; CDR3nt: TGCAGCGCCGGGAGGTTTTTTCCAGGGGACAGTAACACTGAAGCTTTCTTT
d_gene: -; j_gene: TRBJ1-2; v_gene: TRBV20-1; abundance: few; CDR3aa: CSARGSNNYGYTF; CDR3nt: TGCAGTGCTAGAGGCAGTAATAACTATGGCTACACCTTC
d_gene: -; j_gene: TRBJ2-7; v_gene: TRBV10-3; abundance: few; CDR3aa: CAISVFQSSYEQYF; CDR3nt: TGTGCCATCAGTGTATTCCAGAGCAGCTACGAGCAGTACTTC
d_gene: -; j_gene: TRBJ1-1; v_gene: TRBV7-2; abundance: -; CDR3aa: CASSLVLATNTEAFF; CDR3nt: TGTGCCAGCAGCTTAGTGCTGGCAACGAACACTGAAGCTTTCTTT
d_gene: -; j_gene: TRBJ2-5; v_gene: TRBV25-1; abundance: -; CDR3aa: CASSEVRPKETQYF; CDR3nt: TGTGCCAGCAGTGAGGTCCGACCAAAAGAGACCCAGTACTTC
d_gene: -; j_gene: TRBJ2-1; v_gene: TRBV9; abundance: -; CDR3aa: CASSVTRDSPGTRLVNEQFF; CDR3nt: TGTGCCAGCAGCGTAACCCGGGACAGCCCCGGGACTAGATTAGTAAATGAGCAGTTCTTC
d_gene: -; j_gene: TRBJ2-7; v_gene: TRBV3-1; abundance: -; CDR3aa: CASSPDHRALGSYEQYF; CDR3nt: TGTGCCAGCAGCCCAGATCACAGGGCCCTCGGCTCCTACGAGCAGTACTTC
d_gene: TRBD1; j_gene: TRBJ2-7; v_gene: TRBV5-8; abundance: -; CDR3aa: CASSVPGQGEFVQYF; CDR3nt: TGTGCCAGCAGCGTGCCGGGACAGGGGGAGTTCGTGCAGTACTTC
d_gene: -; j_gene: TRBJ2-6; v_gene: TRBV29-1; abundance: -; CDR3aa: CSVDGWNRTVRRANVLTF; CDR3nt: TGCAGCGTTGATGGGTGGAACAGGACCGTGAGAAGGGCCAACGTCCTGACTTTC
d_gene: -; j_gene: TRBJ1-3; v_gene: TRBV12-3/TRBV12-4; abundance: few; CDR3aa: CASSFGAGNTIYF; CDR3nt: TGTGCCAGCAGTTTTGGTGCTGGAAACACCATATATTTT
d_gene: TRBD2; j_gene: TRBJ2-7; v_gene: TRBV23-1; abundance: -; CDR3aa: CASTGRLAGPYEQYF; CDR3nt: TGCGCCAGCACAGGGAGACTAGCGGGACCGTACGAGCAGTACTTC